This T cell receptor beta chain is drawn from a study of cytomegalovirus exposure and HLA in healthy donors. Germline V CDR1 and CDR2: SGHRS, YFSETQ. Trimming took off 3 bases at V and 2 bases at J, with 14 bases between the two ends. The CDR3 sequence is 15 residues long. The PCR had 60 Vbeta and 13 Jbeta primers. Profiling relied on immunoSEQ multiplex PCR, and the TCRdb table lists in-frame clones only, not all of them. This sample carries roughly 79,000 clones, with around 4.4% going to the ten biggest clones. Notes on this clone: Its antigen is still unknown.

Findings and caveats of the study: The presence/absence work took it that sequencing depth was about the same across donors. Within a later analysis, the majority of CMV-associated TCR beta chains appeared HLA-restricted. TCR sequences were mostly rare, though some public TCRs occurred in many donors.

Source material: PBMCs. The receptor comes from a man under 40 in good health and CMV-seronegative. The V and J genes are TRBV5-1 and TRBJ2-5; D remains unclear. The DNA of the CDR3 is TGCGCCAGCAGCTGGGCAGTTGGATTACAAGAGACCCAGTACTTC. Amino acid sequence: CASSWAVGLQETQYF.